This TCR beta chain was sequenced for a study of CD8+CD57+ T cells in acquired aplastic anemia. About the research overall: Sorted CD4+ and CD8+ cells gave an average of about 3.4 ug of DNA.

Profiling that covered TCR beta VDJ and CDR3 relied on genomic DNA as its template. From the reads, TCRdb called clonotypes with MiXCR, one entry per CDR3 protein. This table has 150,000 to 200,000 distinct CDR3 sequences, 60% to 70% appearing once. The material sequenced was sorted CD4+, CD8+, or CD8+CD57+ T cells (not recorded which) from PBMCs. The sequence was obtained from a human donor in good health.

Here the CDR3 reads CSARMLAEANTGEQYF. The CDR3 nucleotides read TGCAGTGCCAGGATGCTAGCGGAGGCTAATACGGGGGAGCAGTACTTC. The chain links TRBV20-1 to TRBJ2-7; 7 positions agree with TRBD2. Germline-derived CDR1 and CDR2 are DFQATT and SNEGSKA (reference sequence). With V trimmed by 6 bases and J by 7 bases, 21 bases remained unmatched. This CDR3 has 16 residues.